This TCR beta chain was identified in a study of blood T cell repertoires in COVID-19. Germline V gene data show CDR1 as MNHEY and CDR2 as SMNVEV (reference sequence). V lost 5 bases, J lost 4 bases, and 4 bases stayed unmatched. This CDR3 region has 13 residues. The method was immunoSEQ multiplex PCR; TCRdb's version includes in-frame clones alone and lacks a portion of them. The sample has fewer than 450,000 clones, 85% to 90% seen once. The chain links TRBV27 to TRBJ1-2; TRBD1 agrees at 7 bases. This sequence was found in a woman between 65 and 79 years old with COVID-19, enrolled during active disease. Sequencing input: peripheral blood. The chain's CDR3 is CASSGTVGYGYTF. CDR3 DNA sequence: TGTGCCAGCAGTGGGACAGTCGGCTATGGCTACACCTTC.